These 10 T cell receptor beta chains originate from one sample sequenced in a study of blood T cells in healthy people across ages. Sample-barcoded 5' priming and a J-beta primer mix drove a second PCR of roughly 6 to 12 cycles. TCRdb ran MiXCR on the 5' RACE reads and lists one entry per CDR3 protein. Of 1.4 million to 1.5 million distinct CDR3 sequences detected, around 42% appear once; the ten largest clones hold 7% to 9.5%. The sample comprised blood. The receptors were sampled from a woman between 18 and 29 years old in good health.

Notes on this clonotype: A much larger clone sits a single nucleotide away, making a read error possible. The chain employs TRBV9 and TRBJ2-1, with 10 bases that match TRBD2. Germline-derived CDR1 and CDR2 are SGDLS and YYNGEE. The CDR3 length is 16 residues. DNA of the CDR3: TGTGTCAGCAGCCCTAGCGGGGGCCCTGTTCCAAGTGAGCAGTTCTTC. Translating it yields CVSSPSGGPVPSEQFF.

A word on this clonotype: Its ends do not fully match the called genes, so a read error is possible. The chain recombines TRBV6-2 or TRBV6-3 with TRBJ2-4; D is perhaps TRBD2 (6 bases). The germline V gene encodes CDR1 MNHEY and CDR2 SVGEGT. This CDR3 has 13 residues. CDR3 sequence reads: CASSRDGGNSQYF. DNA for the CDR3: TGTGCCAGCAGTCGGGACGGGGGAAACAGTCAGTACTTC.

This clonotype has only a few counts. The chain links TRBV24-1 to TRBJ2-1; D may be TRBD1 or TRBD2 (6 bases each). V lost 3 bases and J lost 6, with 17 bases in between. The CDR3 extends over 16 amino acids. CDR1 is KGHDR and CDR2 is SFDVKD in the germline V gene. The CDR3 reads CATSDKGTREINEQFF. Written as DNA, the CDR3 is TGTGCCACCAGTGATAAGGGGACACGGGAGATCAATGAGCAGTTCTTC.

The chain recombines TRBV12-3 or TRBV12-4 with TRBJ1-3, with D unresolved. This CDR3 is built from 14 residues. Deletions cut 6 bases from V and 6 bases from J, with 15 bases between. The CDR3 loop reads CASRRAGVENTIYF. As DNA, the CDR3 is TGTGCCAGCAGGCGGGCCGGGGTCGAAAACACCATATATTTT.

The chain uses TRBV6-5 and TRBJ2-1; 11 positions match TRBD2. The CDR3 spans 16 residues. The V gene's germline CDR1 is MNHEY and CDR2 SVGAGI. V trimming: 7 bases; J trimming: 6 bases; junction bases outside the gene matches: 11. CDR3 loop: CASNPGLAALGNEQFF. The CDR3 region has the DNA TGTGCCAGCAATCCGGGACTAGCGGCACTTGGCAATGAGCAGTTCTTC.

This clonotype was observed many times. V is TRBV7-9 and J is TRBJ2-1; 8 bases are shared with TRBD2. V lost 1 base and J lost 3; bases outside the gene matches: 5. CDR1 and CDR2 (germline): SEHNR, FQNEAQ (reference sequence). The CDR3 sequence is 16 residues long. The chain's CDR3 is CASSLGSGSDYNEQFF. CDR3 DNA: TGTGCCAGCAGCTTAGGGAGCGGGAGTGACTACAATGAGCAGTTCTTC.

A single count supports this clonotype. The rearrangement links TRBV7-2 to TRBJ1-2, with D unclear. Germline V CDR1 and CDR2: SGHTA, FQGNSA. The V end was cut by 0 bases, the J end by 8 bases, with 10 bases between. The CDR3 has 13 residues. The CDR3 protein is CASSLAATRGYTF. The CDR3 DNA reads TGTGCCAGCAGCTTAGCGGCGACCAGGGGCTACACCTTC.

This clonotype was found many times. The chain is built from TRBV6-2 or TRBV6-3 and TRBJ2-7; D not certain. Trimming took off 0 bases at V and 5 bases at J, with 11 bases between the two ends. Germline assignment: CDR1 MNHEY and CDR2 SVGEGT. The CDR3 extends over 14 amino acids. The CDR3 reads CASSYSIGQNEQYF. Here the CDR3 DNA reads TGTGCCAGCAGTTACTCGATCGGTCAAAACGAGCAGTACTTC.

V is TRBV7-9 and J is TRBJ1-2; the D is unclear. Germline loops: CDR1 SEHNR, CDR2 FQNEAQ (reference sequence). The CDR3 runs 11 residues. V dropped 5 bases and J dropped 8 bases, with 9 bases sitting between them. The CDR3 DNA follows: TGTGCCAGCAGCCTCCGTATGGGCTACACCTTC. Protein: CASSLRMGYTF.

This clonotype was seen only once. Relative to the germline gene, one junction end is altered; a read error may explain this. The chain has TRBV6-4 and TRBJ2-2; TRBD1 aligns across 10 bases. The germline CDR1 and CDR2 sequences are MRHNA and SNTAGT. This CDR3 has 14 residues. The CDR3: CASSGQGAGGEMFF. The DNA for the CDR3 is TGTGCCAGCAGTGGACAGGGGGCAGGTGGGGAGATGTTTTTT.